This T cell receptor (beta chain) came from a study of shared clonotypes between healthy human individuals. About the study: Three plates were used per donor for CD4 naive, three for CD4 memory, two for CD8 naive and one for CD8 memory.

Worth noting for this clone: The antigen remains unidentified.

Terminally differentiated effector memory CD45RA+ cells were excluded from the naive CD8 cells, which were CD45RO-negative and positively selected for CCR7. The germline V and J ends were trimmed by 6 bases and 0 bases, with 12 bases remaining between them. Germline lookup yields CDR1 LNHNV and CDR2 YYDKDF (reference sequence). The CDR3 runs 14 residues. The method was immunoSEQ multiplex PCR; TCRdb's version includes in-frame clones alone and lacks a portion of them. The sample carries about 1,800,000 clones, about 95% recorded once. Regarding the study as a whole: Shared clonotypes: approximately 5% naive CD4, roughly 3.8% naive CD8, under 2.5% memory CD4, 0.4% to 0.5% memory CD8. Compared with memory subsets, naive subsets generally had larger estimated richness. It was the non-shared clonotypes that had lower generation probabilities than clonotypes shared by all four donors.

This chain uses TRBV15 with TRBJ2-7; D gene unclear. The sequence came from a man between 18 and 35 years old in good health. Sequenced material: naive CD8+ T cells sorted from blood. The CDR3 loop is CATRPDVSSYEQYF. The CDR3 DNA reads TGTGCCACCAGACCCGATGTGAGCTCCTACGAGCAGTACTTC. The variable domain in full, completed from reference TRBV15 and TRBJ2-7, reads DAMVIQNPRYQVTQFGKPVTLSCSQTLNHNVMYWYQQKSSQAPKLLFHYYDKDFNNEADTPDNFQSRRPNTSFCFLDIRSPGLGDTAMYLCATRPDVSSYEQYFGPGTRLTVT.